This T cell receptor beta chain was sequenced for a study of CD8+ T cells in alopecia areata. Once RNA had been extracted, it was reverse transcribed into cDNA to act as the sequencing template. The table came from immunoSEQ multiplex PCR; TCRdb's copy has only in-frame clones and leaves some out. The sample consists of about 97,000 clones, around 45% of them appearing once. The germline V gene has CDR1 SGHDN and CDR2 FVKESK. Trimming pared 6 bases from V and 8 bases from J, leaving 20 bases between. The CDR3 totals 15 residues. Sequencing used CD4+ T cells sorted from blood. The chain has TRBV14 and TRBJ2-1, with D unresolved. The sequence was obtained from a human donor with alopecia areata. CDR3 DNA: TGTGCCAGCAGTGAACGACTGAAACGGGTCGATGAGCAGTTCTTC. This codes for CASSERLKRVDEQFF.